The rows below give T cell receptor beta chains drawn from one sample of a study of OX40 agonist ivuxolimab in advanced cancers. The data were produced by immunoSEQ multiplex PCR, yet TCRdb's version contains in-frame clones alone and is incomplete. Of tens of thousands of clones detected, nearly 90% appear once; the ten largest clones hold 0.27%. Sequenced here: CD4+ or CD8+ T cells sorted from blood, sampled in a trial of the OX40 agonist ivuxolimab. These receptors were taken from an adult with an advanced solid tumor such as melanoma, head and neck, liver or kidney cancer. The CDR3 runs from the conserved cysteine through the conserved F or W.

CDR3	V
CASSYRGQGSGNTEAFF	TRBV5-1
CASSLPAGEQYF	TRBV28
CASSWGQGANEQYF	TRBV27
CASSYRDRVRNTEAFF	TRBV7-8
CASSLDFRETQYF	TRBV7-9
CASSAHRSDGSIYGYTF	TRBV9
CASSASGNYGYTF	TRBV2
CASSLQRPESGYTF	TRBV6-1
CASSTQNTGELFF	TRBV9
CAISESNGQETQYF	TRBV10-3
CASSSGTSGWQETQYF	TRBV11-3
CASSLDNWGGQFF	TRBV11-3
CASRGGTSNNEQFF	TRBV2
CASSAGMQETQYF	TRBV7-6
CASSSGHTYEQYF	TRBV7-9
CASSLEASGRETQYF	TRBV28
CASSPGLSYEQYF	TRBV18
CASSLRGLVDTQYF	TRBV27
CASTPPGRGYGYTF	TRBV19
CATSGGTETGELFF	TRBV15